This TCR beta chain was identified in a study of T cells in Graves' hyperthyroidism and ophthalmopathy. Study-wide context: Peripheral blood was secured at the point of initial diagnosis, before any treatment. Study-level points and caveats: Blood also contained most expanded thyroid clonotypes above 0.001.

The CDR3 length is 11 residues. Germline V gene sequence: CDR1 SGHTA, CDR2 FQGNSA. V lost 5 bases and J 2 bases, leaving 4 bases between the germline ends. This clonotype was observed many times. Its specificity is not known. Individuals with ophthalmopathy presented a Clinical Activity Score of at least 3, a NOSPECS grade of at least 4 and a duration under 3 months. Thyroid ultrasound and orbital computed tomography, with clinical symptoms and serum thyroxine and TRAb, informed diagnoses. RNA transcripts yielded amplified TCR beta CDR3 regions. TCR CDR3 regions were first amplified by RT-PCR with HTBI primers. TCRdb re-called the multiplex PCR reads through MiXCR, storing one row per CDR3 protein. The sample shows 560,000 or so distinct CDR3 sequences, 15% to 20% of them seen only once.

Source material: blood. This TCR came from a man aged 40-50 years with Graves' ophthalmopathy. The V gene is TRBV7-2, the J gene TRBJ2-7; D is unresolved. The CDR3 coding sequence is TGTGCCAGCAGCAACGCCTACGAGCAGTACTTC. Translating gives CASSNAYEQYF.